This is a list of T cell receptor beta chains from one sample in a study of blood T cell repertoires in COVID-19. TCRdb's copy holds only in-frame clones and misses some; the assay was immunoSEQ multiplex PCR. The sample includes over 250,000 clones, more than 75% of them seen just once. The sample comprised PBMCs or T cells enriched from blood (not recorded which). Receptors originate from a woman aged 25 to 39 who had recovered from COVID-19. Both conserved end residues are part of each CDR3. The D gene is left open where the match is weak. Some rows mark clone size as missing; the rest say once, few, many or name a class of expanded clone.

TRBJ2-7	-	-	TRBV7-2	TGTGCCAGCAGCATAAGGGAGAGTAAGTCCTACGAGCAGTACTTC	CASSIRESKSYEQYF
TRBJ1-1	-	-	TRBV14	TGTGCCAGCAGCCAAGGAATTAGAAGGGAGCAACCTAACCCAAACACTGAAGCTTTCTTT	CASSQGIRREQPNPNTEAFF
TRBJ2-3	-	TRBD2	TRBV3-1/TRBV3-2	TGTGCCAGCAGCCGGGGCGGGGGGGCCTCAGATACGCAGTATTTT	CASSRGGGASDTQYF
TRBJ1-6	-	TRBD1	TRBV7-8	TGTGCCAGCAGCGGGGACAGTGGAGAACCCCTCCACTTT	CASSGDSGEPLHF
TRBJ1-2	-	-	TRBV28	TGTGCCAGCAGTCCCCCTCTTGGGGCGGACTATGGCTACACCTTC	CASSPPLGADYGYTF
TRBJ1-1	-	TRBD1	TRBV6-4	TGTGCCAGCAGTACAGGGGGCCTGGGCACTGAAGCTTTCTTT	CASSTGGLGTEAFF
TRBJ1-5	once	-	TRBV12-3/TRBV12-4	TGTGCCAGCAGTTTAACAGGGAATCAGCCCCAGCATTTT	CASSLTGNQPQHF
TRBJ2-5	-	TRBD1	TRBV28	TGTGCCAGCAGCGCGGACAGGGCCTCCCAAGAGACCCAGTACTTC	CASSADRASQETQYF
TRBJ1-2	-	-	TRBV7-2	TGTGCCAGCAGCCAAGACATTTATGGCTACACCTTC	CASSQDIYGYTF
TRBJ2-2	-	-	TRBV2	TGTGCCAGCAGTGAATTCGGCCAGGGAAACACCGGGGAGCTGTTTTTT	CASSEFGQGNTGELFF
TRBJ2-7	-	-	TRBV5-1	TGCGCCAGCAGCTTGGGAGGGGGTATCTACGAGCAGTACTTC	CASSLGGGIYEQYF
TRBJ2-1	-	-	TRBV10-3	TGTGCCATCGGTTACAACTCCTACAATGAGCAGTTCTTC	CAIGYNSYNEQFF
TRBJ1-2	-	-	TRBV6-2/TRBV6-3	TGTGCCAGCAGTTACGACAGAGGCTACACCTTC	CASSYDRGYTF
TRBJ1-1	-	-	TRBV5-1	TGCGCCAGCAGCATGTCCCGGGGGGCGCTGGGAGCTTTCTTT	CASSMSRGALGAFF
TRBJ1-6	-	TRBD1	TRBV5-4	TGTGCCAGCAGCTCCCGGGGACAGTATAATTCACCCCTCCACTTT	CASSSRGQYNSPLHF
TRBJ2-7	once	TRBD1	TRBV5-4	TGTGCCAGCAGCCTAGGGACAGGCACAAGTTCCTACGAGCAGTACTTC	CASSLGTGTSSYEQYF
TRBJ1-2	-	-	TRBV4-1	TGCGCCAGCAGCCAAGTGGGCAGGGCGGCGGGCTACACCTTC	CASSQVGRAAGYTF
TRBJ2-2	once	-	TRBV19	TGTGCCAGTAGCCCCGGAGGGCAGGGCTACACCGGGGAGCTGTTTTTT	CASSPGGQGYTGELFF
TRBJ2-1	-	TRBD1	TRBV11-3	TGTGCCAGCAGCTTGGCGGACAGGGCGGCGCAGTTCTTC	CASSLADRAAQFF
TRBJ2-2	-	-	TRBV6-2/TRBV6-3	TGTGCCAGCAGTTACAGCGGTCGGGTCTACACCGGGGAGCTGTTTTTT	CASSYSGRVYTGELFF
TRBJ1-2	once	-	TRBV3-1/TRBV3-2	TGTGCCAGCAGCCAAGAGAGCCGGGGGTTCTCTTATGGCTACACCTTC	CASSQESRGFSYGYTF
TRBJ2-7	-	-	TRBV7-8	TGTGCCAGCAGCTTAGTCGGGACTGATTCCTACGAGCAGTACTTC	CASSLVGTDSYEQYF
TRBJ2-5	-	TRBD2	TRBV5-1	TGCGCCAGCAGCCTCGGGACTAGCGGGGGGTCTCAAGAGACCCAGTACTTC	CASSLGTSGGSQETQYF
TRBJ2-1	-	TRBD2	TRBV27	TGTGCCAGCAGTTTACTCACTTATAGCGGGGGGAGGCGGGATGAGCAGTTCTTC	CASSLLTYSGGRRDEQFF
TRBJ2-2	-	-	TRBV18	TGTGCCAGCTCACCACCGTCGGCTGGCGGCGGGGAGCTGTTTTTT	CASSPPSAGGGELFF
TRBJ1-2	-	TRBD1	TRBV27	TGTGCCAGCAGTCTACTGGGACAGGGTGGCTACACCTTC	CASSLLGQGGYTF
TRBJ2-1	once	TRBD1	TRBV29-1	TGCAGCACCTCCGGGACAGGTATCACTGGGCAGTTCTTC	CSTSGTGITGQFF
TRBJ1-4	-	TRBD1	TRBV27	TGTGCCAGCAGTTGGGGACAGGGCTGGGAAAAACTGTTTTTT	CASSWGQGWEKLFF
TRBJ1-1	once	TRBD1	TRBV9	TGTGCCAGCAGCCGGACAGGGGTCACTGAAGCTTTCTTT	CASSRTGVTEAFF